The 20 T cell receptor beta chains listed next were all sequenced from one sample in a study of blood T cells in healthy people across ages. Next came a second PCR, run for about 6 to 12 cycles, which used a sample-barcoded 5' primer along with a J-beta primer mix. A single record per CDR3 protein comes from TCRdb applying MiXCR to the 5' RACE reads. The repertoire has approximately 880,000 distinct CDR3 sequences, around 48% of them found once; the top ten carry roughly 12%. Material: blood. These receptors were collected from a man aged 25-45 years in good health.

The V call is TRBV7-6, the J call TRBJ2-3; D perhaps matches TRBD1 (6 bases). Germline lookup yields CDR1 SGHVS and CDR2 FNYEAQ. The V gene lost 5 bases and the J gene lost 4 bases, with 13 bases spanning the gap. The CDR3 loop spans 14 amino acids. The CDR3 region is CASSQQTGPDTQYF. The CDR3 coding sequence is TGTGCCAGCAGCCAACAAACAGGGCCAGATACGCAGTATTTT.

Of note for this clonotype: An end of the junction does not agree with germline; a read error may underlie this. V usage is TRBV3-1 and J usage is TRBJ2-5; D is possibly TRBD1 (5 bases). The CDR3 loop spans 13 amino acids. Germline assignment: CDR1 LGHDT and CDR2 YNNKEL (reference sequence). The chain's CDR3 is CASIQGAQETQYF. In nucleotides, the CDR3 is TGTGCCAGCATCCAAGGGGCCCAAGAGACCCAGTACTTC.

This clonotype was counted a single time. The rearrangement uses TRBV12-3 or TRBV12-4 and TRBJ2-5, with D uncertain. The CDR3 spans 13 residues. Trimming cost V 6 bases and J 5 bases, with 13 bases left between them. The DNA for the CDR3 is TGTGCCAGCAGGAGAAGACAAACGGAGACCCAGTACTTC. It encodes CASRRRQTETQYF.

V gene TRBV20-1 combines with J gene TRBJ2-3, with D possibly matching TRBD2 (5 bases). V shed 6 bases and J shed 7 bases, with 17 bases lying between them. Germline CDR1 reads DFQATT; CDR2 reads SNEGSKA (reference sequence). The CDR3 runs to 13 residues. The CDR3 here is CSASAPSGNTQYF. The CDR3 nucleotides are TGCAGTGCGAGTGCCCCCAGCGGAAATACGCAGTATTTT.

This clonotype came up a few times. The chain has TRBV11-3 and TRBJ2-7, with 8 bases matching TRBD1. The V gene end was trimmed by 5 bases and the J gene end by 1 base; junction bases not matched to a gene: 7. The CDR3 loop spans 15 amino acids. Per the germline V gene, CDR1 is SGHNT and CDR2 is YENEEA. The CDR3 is CASSGGQGPSYEQYF. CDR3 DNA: TGTGCCAGCAGCGGTGGACAGGGACCTTCCTACGAGCAGTACTTC.

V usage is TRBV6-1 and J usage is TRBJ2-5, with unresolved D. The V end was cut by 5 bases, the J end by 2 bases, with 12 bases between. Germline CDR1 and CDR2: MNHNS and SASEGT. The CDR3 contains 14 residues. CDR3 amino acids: CASSSPHLQETQYF. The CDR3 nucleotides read TGTGCCAGCAGTTCTCCACATCTGCAAGAGACCCAGTACTTC.

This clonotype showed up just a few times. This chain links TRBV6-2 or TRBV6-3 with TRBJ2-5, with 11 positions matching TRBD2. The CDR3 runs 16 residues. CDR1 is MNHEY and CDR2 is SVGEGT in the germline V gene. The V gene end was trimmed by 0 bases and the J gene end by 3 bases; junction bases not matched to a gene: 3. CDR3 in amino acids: CASSYSTSGGEETQYF. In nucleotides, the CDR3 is TGTGCCAGCAGTTACTCCACTAGCGGGGGAGAAGAGACCCAGTACTTC.

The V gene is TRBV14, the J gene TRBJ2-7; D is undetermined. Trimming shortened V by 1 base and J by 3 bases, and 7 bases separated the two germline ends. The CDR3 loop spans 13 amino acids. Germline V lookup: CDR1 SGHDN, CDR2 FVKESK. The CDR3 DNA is TGTGCCAGCAGCCAAGCTACATTCTACGAGCAGTACTTC. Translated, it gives CASSQATFYEQYF.

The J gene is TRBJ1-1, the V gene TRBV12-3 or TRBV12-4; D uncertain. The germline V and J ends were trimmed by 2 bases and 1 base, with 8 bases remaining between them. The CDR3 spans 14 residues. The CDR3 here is CASSLQQQNTEAFF. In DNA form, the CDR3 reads TGTGCCAGCAGTTTACAGCAACAGAACACTGAAGCTTTCTTT.

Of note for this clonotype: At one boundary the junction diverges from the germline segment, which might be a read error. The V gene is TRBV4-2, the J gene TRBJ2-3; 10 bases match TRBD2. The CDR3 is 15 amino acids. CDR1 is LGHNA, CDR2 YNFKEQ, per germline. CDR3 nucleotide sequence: TGTGCCGGCAGCCGAGAGGGACTAGCGACAGATACGCAGTATTTT. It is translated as CAGSREGLATDTQYF.

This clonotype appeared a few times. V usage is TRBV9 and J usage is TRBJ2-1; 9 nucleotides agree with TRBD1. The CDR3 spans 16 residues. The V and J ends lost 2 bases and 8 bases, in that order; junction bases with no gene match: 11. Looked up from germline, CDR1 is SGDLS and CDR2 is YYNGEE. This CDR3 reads CASSVSTGQGSHEQFF. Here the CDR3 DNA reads TGTGCCAGCAGCGTCTCGACAGGACAGGGGTCGCATGAGCAGTTCTTC.

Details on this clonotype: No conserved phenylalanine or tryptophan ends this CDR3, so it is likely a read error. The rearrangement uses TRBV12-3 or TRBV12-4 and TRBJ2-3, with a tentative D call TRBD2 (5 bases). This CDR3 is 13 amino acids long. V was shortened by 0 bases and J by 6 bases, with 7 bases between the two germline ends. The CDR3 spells CASSLAGVDTQYL. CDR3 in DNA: TGTGCCAGCAGTTTAGCCGGGGTGGATACGCAGTATTTA.

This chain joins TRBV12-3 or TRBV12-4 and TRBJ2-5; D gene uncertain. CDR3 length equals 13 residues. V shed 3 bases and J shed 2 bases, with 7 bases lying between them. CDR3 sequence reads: CASSFRVQETQYF. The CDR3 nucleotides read TGTGCCAGCAGTTTTCGGGTTCAAGAGACCCAGTACTTC.

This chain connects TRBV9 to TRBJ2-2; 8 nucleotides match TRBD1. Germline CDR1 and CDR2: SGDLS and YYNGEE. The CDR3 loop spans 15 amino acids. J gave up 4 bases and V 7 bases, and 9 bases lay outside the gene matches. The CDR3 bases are TGTGCCAGCGGGTCCAGGACAGGGATCACCGGGGAGCTGTTTTTT. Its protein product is CASGSRTGITGELFF.

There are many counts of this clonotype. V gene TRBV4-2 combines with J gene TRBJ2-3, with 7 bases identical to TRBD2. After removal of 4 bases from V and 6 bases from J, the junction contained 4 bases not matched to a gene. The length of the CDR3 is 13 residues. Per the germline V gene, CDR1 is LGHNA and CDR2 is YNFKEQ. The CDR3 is CASSPYGGDTQYF. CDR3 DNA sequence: TGTGCCAGCAGCCCGTACGGGGGGGATACGCAGTATTTT.

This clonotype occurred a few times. The CDR3 DNA sequence: TGTGCCAGCAGAACCGGGACGGGCTCTCTTTACGAGCAGTACTTC. Translation gives CASRTGTGSLYEQYF. V usage is TRBV6-5 and J usage is TRBJ2-7; possibly TRBD1 or TRBD2 for D (5 bases each). Trimming pared 6 bases from V and 4 bases from J, leaving 19 bases between. The CDR3 loop spans 15 amino acids. CDR1 MNHEY and CDR2 SVGAGI come from the germline V gene.

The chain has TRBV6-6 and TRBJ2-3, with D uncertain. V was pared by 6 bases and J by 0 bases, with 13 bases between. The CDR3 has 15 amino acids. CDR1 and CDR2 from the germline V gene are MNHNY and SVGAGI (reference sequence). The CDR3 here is CASRSSRSSTDTQYF. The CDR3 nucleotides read TGTGCCAGCAGGTCCTCGAGGAGCAGCACAGATACGCAGTATTTT.

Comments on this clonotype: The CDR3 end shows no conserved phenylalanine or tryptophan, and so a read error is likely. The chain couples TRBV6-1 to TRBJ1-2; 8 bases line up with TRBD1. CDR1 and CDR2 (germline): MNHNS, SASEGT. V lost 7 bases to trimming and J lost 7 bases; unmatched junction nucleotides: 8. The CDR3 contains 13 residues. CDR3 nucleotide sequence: TGTGCCAGCAACCGACAGGGGACGGCTGGCTACACCTCC. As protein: CASNRQGTAGYTS.

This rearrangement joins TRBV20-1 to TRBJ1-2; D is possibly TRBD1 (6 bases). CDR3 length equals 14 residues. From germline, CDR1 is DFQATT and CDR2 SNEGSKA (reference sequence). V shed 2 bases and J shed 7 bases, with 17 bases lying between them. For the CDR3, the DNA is TGCAGTGCTAGACACGACAGGTGGATGAGTGGCTACACCTTC. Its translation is CSARHDRWMSGYTF.

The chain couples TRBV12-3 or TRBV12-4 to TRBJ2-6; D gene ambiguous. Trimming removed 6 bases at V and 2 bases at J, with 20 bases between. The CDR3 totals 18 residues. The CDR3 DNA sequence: TGTGCCAGCAGCCCCGCCTCGAGTATAAGCCCTGGGGCCAACGTCCTGACTTTC. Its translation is CASSPASSISPGANVLTF.